The present TCR beta chain was sequenced within a study of blood T cell repertoires in COVID-19 (dated by TCRdb to about 2020). Background for the entire study: Collaborator samples came from the United States, Italy and Spain and covered acute and convalescent phases of COVID-19. The prospective study material was composed of cDNA or gDNA derived from T cells, B-cell-depleted T cells, or PBMCs. Subjects who had been exposed to COVID-19, were actively infected with it, or had recovered from it provided the deeply sampled blood TCRbeta repertoires that made up the dataset. A freely available public database, intended as a resource for researchers studying the immune response to SARS-CoV-2, is where the repertoires were released. Samples were obtained from the ongoing ImmuneRACE study (first 160 participants) and from approximately 1,200 subjects provided by 6 global collaborators. Sample metadata almost always included a de-identified subject ID, COVID-19 status, age in years and sex. Where available, HLA class I and class II types were obtained from metadata supplied by the sample provider rather than from assay-based typing. What the work shows at the level of the full study, not this receptor alone: How much clinical and demographic metadata was included differed by source and by participant, and the metadata was provided uncurated.

TCRbeta CDR3 regions were amplified from genomic DNA by means of the immunoSEQ Assay, a bias-controlled multiplex PCR. Per the original workflow: The number of nucleated cells in each sample was estimated from the amplification of reference gene primers within the assay. To quantify the absolute abundance of each unique TCRbeta CDR3 rearrangement, sequence reads were collapsed and filtered. For each sample, productive Simpson clonality was calculated as the square root of Simpson's diversity index over productive rearrangements. TCRdb carries this immuneACCESS record with in-frame sequences only. Its versions omit some clonotypes, under half of them owing to an unresolved V gene in the studies checked, with the rest unexplained. V and J calls and clone size are as listed in that table; D and trimming were resolved from the DNA. This sample is represented by approximately 53,000 clones; more than 80% of them were singletons. Roughly 2.2% of the sample is held by the ten biggest clonotypes.

The collaborating institutions used their own protocols to collect whole blood in K2EDTA tubes. For TCRbeta analysis, collaborators shipped samples as frozen whole blood, isolated PBMCs, or DNA extracted from either of those sample types. In regard to this clone: Its antigen remains undetermined. Base qualities are not at hand, and no much larger clone is one base apart.

Between the V and J ends, shortened by 6 bases and 3 bases respectively, the junction contains 10 bases. Including cysteine and phenylalanine, the CDR3 has 13 amino acids. Of the read, only the CDR3 DNA is kept; its 39 bases are in frame from base 1. Input material: peripheral blood. The receptor's source is a human donor in a cohort sampled during active COVID-19. The rearranged chain carries TRBV12-3 or TRBV12-4 and TRBJ2-3; the D gene lacks a confident call. At the DNA level, the sequence is TGTGCCAGCAGGGCGACCGGGACAGATACGCAGTATTTT. Its protein reads: CASRATGTDTQYF.